The TCR beta chain described here comes from a study of cytomegalovirus exposure and HLA in healthy donors. In the case of this clone: The limits of the CDR3 on the DNA are not certain, so only TCRdb's listed CDR3 is given.

Amplification used 60 Vbeta primers and 13 Jbeta primers. Data came from immunoSEQ multiplex PCR; TCRdb stores just in-frame clones and leaves some out. The repertoire holds under 90,000 clones, about 75% seen once, with 2% to 2.5% in the top ten. This clonotype originated in a middle-aged man in good health and CMV-seronegative. The sample was PBMCs.

CDR3 in amino acids: CASSPKVGGGATFF. This chain joins TRBV6-1 and TRBJ1-1. The CDR3 comprises 14 residues, both ends counted. Germline-derived CDR1 and CDR2 are MNHNS and SASEGT.